This T cell receptor beta chain was sequenced during a study of blood T cell repertoires in COVID-19. On the study more broadly: Whether acute or convalescent, the COVID-19 samples came from the United States, Italy and Spain. From T cells, B-cell-depleted T cells, or PBMCs came the material, which was cDNA or gDNA.

Per the original data handling: Estimates of nucleated cell counts were drawn from the amplification of reference gene primers. Sequencing used immunoSEQ multiplex PCR; TCRdb keeps in-frame clones, though not all of them. The DNA was the basis for D and trimming; V, J and clone size are from that table. This sample has about 260,000 clones, with approximately 84% found just once. The CDR3 is made up of 16 amino acids. Germline V gene data show CDR1 as SGHTS and CDR2 as YDEGEE. The ends lost 3 bases at V and 1 base at J; junction bases unmatched: 4. The V and J genes are TRBV5-8 and TRBJ2-5; 12 bases align to TRBD2. Input material: peripheral blood. The TCR sequence derives from an elderly woman with acute or convalescent COVID-19. The CDR3 DNA sequence: TGTGCCAGCAGCTCTGGACTAGCGGGGAGCCAAGAGACCCAGTACTTC. It specifies CASSSGLAGSQETQYF.